These 18 T cell receptor beta chains were sequenced from one sample in a study of T cell repertoires in cytomegalovirus infection. TCRdb re-analysed the reads in MiXCR, keeping a single row per CDR3 protein. This sample yields a few hundred thousand distinct CDR3 sequences, of which 15% to 20% are seen a single time; roughly 45% belongs to the top ten. Sequencing was done on a sample of CD8+ T cells from PBMCs. The receptors were sampled from a human donor in good health (CMV status not recorded). Some clones in this sample may be carry-over from other donors' samples.

This clonotype was seen repeatedly, ten times or more. This chain connects TRBV6-2 or TRBV6-3 to TRBJ2-3; tentatively, D is TRBD1 or TRBD2 (5 bases each). This CDR3 region has 15 residues. Trimming took 4 bases from V and 0 from J, leaving 11 bases between them. Germline-derived CDR1 and CDR2 are MNHEY and SVGEGT. The CDR3 reads CASSSGTVSTDTQYF. The DNA for the CDR3 is TGTGCCAGCAGTTCCGGGACGGTTAGCACAGATACGCAGTATTTT.

CDR3 sequence: CASSHRFNEQFF. CDR3 in DNA: TGTGCCAGCAGTCACCGCTTTAATGAGCAGTTCTTC. The genes are TRBV7-2 and TRBJ2-1; D not resolved. This CDR3 contains 12 residues. The V gene lost 6 bases and the J gene lost 7 bases, with 10 bases spanning the gap. Germline CDR1 SGHTA, CDR2 FQGNSA.

This clonotype occurred a few times. The chain joins TRBV19 to TRBJ2-7; possibly TRBD1 for D (5 bases). The CDR3 length is 11 residues. Trimming removed 9 bases at V and 3 bases at J, with 9 bases between. The V gene's germline CDR1 is LNHDA and CDR2 SQIVND (reference sequence). The CDR3 loop reads CASEGDYEQYF. The CDR3 nucleotides are TGTGCCAGCGAAGGGGACTACGAGCAGTACTTC.

This clonotype was detected only a few times. V gene TRBV28 combines with J gene TRBJ2-5; D might be TRBD1 (5 bases). Germline V gives CDR1 MDHEN, CDR2 SYDVKM. The CDR3 length is 15 residues. Trimming cost V 8 bases and J 5 bases, with 21 bases left between them. As DNA, the CDR3 is TGTGCCAGCGGGTCGGAAGGGGCTGTTTCGGAGACCCAGTACTTC. It yields the protein CASGSEGAVSETQYF.

The chain couples TRBV6-6 to TRBJ2-2; D might be TRBD2 (5 bases). Trimming left V 6 bases short and J 3 bases short, with 23 bases between. CDR3 size: 18 residues. The germline V gene encodes CDR1 MNHNY and CDR2 SVGAGI (reference sequence). CDR3 sequence reads: CASSNRETRMRDTGELFF. CDR3 DNA: TGTGCCAGCAGCAATAGGGAGACAAGGATGAGGGACACCGGGGAGCTGTTTTTT.

At least ten counts were recorded for this clonotype. The rearrangement joins TRBV11-2 to TRBJ1-5, with 11 positions matching TRBD1. Per the germline V gene, CDR1 is SGHAT and CDR2 is FQNNGV. CDR3 size: 15 residues. J gave up 6 bases and V 3 bases, and 4 bases lay outside the gene matches. CDR3 DNA: TGTGCCAGCAGCTTTGGACAGGGGGCCGGTCAGCCCCAGCATTTT. It specifies CASSFGQGAGQPQHF.

There are a few counts of this clonotype. The rearrangement joins TRBV27 to TRBJ2-2; 7 nucleotides match TRBD1. Germline lookup yields CDR1 MNHEY and CDR2 SMNVEV (reference sequence). V lost 0 bases to trimming and J lost 2 bases; unmatched junction nucleotides: 3. This CDR3 is built from 16 residues. The CDR3 DNA follows: TGTGCCAGCAGTTTATCGACAGGGAGTAACACCGGGGAGCTGTTTTTT. Translation gives CASSLSTGSNTGELFF.

This chain uses TRBV15 with TRBJ1-1, with 9 bases fitting TRBD1. CDR3 length: 15 amino acids. With V trimmed by 3 bases and J by 1 base, 3 bases remained unmatched. Germline V CDR1 and CDR2: LNHNV, YYDKDF (reference sequence). The CDR3 DNA follows: TGTGCCACCAGCAGGGCGGGACAGGGGAACACTGAAGCTTTCTTT. Protein: CATSRAGQGNTEAFF.

The chain carries TRBV20-1 and TRBJ2-1; 7 bases are a match to TRBD2. The V segment lost 3 bases and the J segment 0 bases; nucleotides outside the gene matches: 11. This CDR3 contains 17 residues. Germline CDR1 reads DFQATT; CDR2 reads SNEGSKA (reference sequence). CDR3 in amino acids: CSASHRDYQSSYNEQFF. The CDR3 DNA is TGCAGTGCTAGTCACCGGGACTACCAGAGCTCCTACAATGAGCAGTTCTTC.

This clonotype came up many times. The rearrangement links TRBV11-2 to TRBJ2-3; no reliable D call. CDR1 is SGHAT and CDR2 is FQNNGV in the germline V gene. Trimming left V 4 bases short and J 3 bases short, with 2 bases between. The CDR3 is 11 amino acids. The CDR3 nucleotides read TGTGCCAGCAGCTGGACAGATACGCAGTATTTT. This gives the protein CASSWTDTQYF.

V gene TRBV9 combines with J gene TRBJ1-5, with a weak D call TRBD1 (5 bases). The CDR3 totals 13 residues. The germline CDR1 and CDR2 sequences are SGDLS and YYNGEE. Trimming took off 3 bases at V and 6 bases at J, with 10 bases between the two ends. CDR3 sequence reads: CASSEDNGQPQHF. The CDR3 coding sequence is TGTGCCAGCAGCGAGGACAACGGTCAGCCCCAGCATTTT.

The J gene is TRBJ1-1, the V gene TRBV29-1; D gene uncertain. The length of the CDR3 is 10 residues. Germline CDR1 SQVTM, CDR2 ANQGSEA. V lost 7 bases and J 5 bases, leaving 8 bases between the germline ends. This CDR3 is CSALGTEAFF. CDR3 in DNA: TGCAGCGCGTTGGGAACTGAAGCTTTCTTT.

This clonotype turned up a few times. V usage is TRBV6-2 or TRBV6-3 and J usage is TRBJ1-5; weak D call: TRBD1 (5 bases). V shed 2 bases and J shed 7 bases, with 15 bases lying between them. The CDR3 totals 15 residues. Germline V gene sequence: CDR1 MNHEY, CDR2 SVGEGT. In nucleotides, the CDR3 is TGTGCCAGCAGTTACGAATTGCGGGGGTTACAGCCCCAGCATTTT. Protein: CASSYELRGLQPQHF.

The chain recombines TRBV12-3 or TRBV12-4 with TRBJ2-7; 7 positions agree with TRBD1. The CDR3 is 15 residues long. The ends lost 5 bases at V and 2 bases at J; junction bases unmatched: 9. The CDR3 spells CASSPPLQGTYEQYF. In nucleotides, the CDR3 is TGTGCCAGCAGTCCCCCCCTACAGGGGACCTACGAGCAGTACTTC.

The table lists this clonotype with a few counts. This chain links TRBV28 with TRBJ1-1; a possible D gene is TRBD1 (5 bases). The germline V gene has CDR1 MDHEN and CDR2 SYDVKM. This CDR3 region has 12 residues. Trimming left V 8 bases short and J 7 bases short, with 14 bases between. The CDR3 DNA sequence: TGTGCCAGCGGGGGGGAGACGGATGAAGCTTTCTTT. Its protein product is CASGGETDEAFF.

This chain uses TRBV6-2 or TRBV6-3 with TRBJ2-1; D is undetermined. V was trimmed by 7 bases and J by 2 bases, leaving 9 bases between them. The CDR3 is made up of 13 amino acids. From germline, CDR1 is MNHEY and CDR2 SVGEGT. This CDR3 is CASKPQPYNEQFF. The CDR3 DNA reads as TGTGCCAGCAAACCGCAGCCCTACAATGAGCAGTTCTTC.

The chain carries TRBV6-2 or TRBV6-3 and TRBJ1-5, with D maybe TRBD1 (6 bases). Germline values: CDR1 MNHEY, CDR2 SVGEGT. Trimming stripped 6 bases from V and 4 bases from J, with 10 bases between. This CDR3 has 13 amino acids. In DNA, the CDR3 is TGTGCCAGCAGACGGACAGTAAATCAGCCCCAGCATTTT. It translates to CASRRTVNQPQHF.

This clonotype has a count of ten or more. The rearrangement links TRBV2 to TRBJ2-1; D may match TRBD1 or TRBD2 (5 bases each). V was clipped by 7 bases and J by 5 bases, with 18 bases between them. Per germline, CDR1 SNHLY and CDR2 FYNNEI. CDR3 size: 15 residues. CDR3 DNA: TGTGCCAGCATTAATGGGGGTTGGGGCAACAATGAGCAGTTCTTC. Its translation is CASINGGWGNNEQFF.